This T cell receptor (beta chain) is from a study of blood T cell repertoires in COVID-19. Study context: Sources were T cells, B-cell-depleted T cells, or PBMCs; the material itself was cDNA or gDNA.

With 6 bases clipped from V and 6 bases from J, the junction kept 7 bases outside the gene matches. Germline V gene sequence: CDR1 SQVTM, CDR2 ANQGSEA. The CDR3 loop spans 12 amino acids. Per the authors' pipeline: Scientists estimated how many nucleated cells there were by amplifying reference gene primers. Sequencing used immunoSEQ multiplex PCR; TCRdb keeps in-frame clones, though not all of them. The V and J calls and the clone size are those of that table, but D and trimming were determined from the DNA. Of about 390,000 clones listed, around nine tenths are singletons. Sequenced material: PBMCs or T cells enriched from blood (not recorded which). The chain couples TRBV29-1 to TRBJ1-1; 7 bases map to TRBD1. This TCR was recovered from a woman in her forties or fifties who had recovered from COVID-19. This chain's CDR3 is CSVSTGVAEAFF. The CDR3, as DNA: TGCAGCGTATCCACAGGGGTGGCTGAAGCTTTCTTT. The whole variable domain, filled in from reference TRBV29-1 and TRBJ1-1, reads SAVISQKPSRDICQRGTSLTIQCQVDSQVTMMFWYRQQPGQSLTLIATANQGSEATYESGFVIDKFPISRPNLTFSTLTVSNMSPEDSSIYLCSVSTGVAEAFFGQGTRLTVV.